Sequencing of this T cell receptor beta chain was carried out in a study of CD8 T cells in Susac syndrome. Random hexamers were used to reverse transcribe 0.5 to 1 ug of RNA. Multiplex immunoSEQ PCR targeted 54 Vbeta and 13 Jbeta TCR beta segments. TCRdb re-analysed the immunoSEQ multiplex PCR reads in MiXCR, keeping a single row per CDR3 protein. The profile shows 65,000 to 95,000 distinct CDR3 sequences, 94% of them singletons. Germline CDR1 reads GTSNPN; CDR2 reads SVGIG (reference sequence). Trimming stripped 0 bases from V and 0 bases from J, with 15 bases between. The CDR3 spans 17 residues. The sequenced material came from CD8+ T cells from PBMCs. The sequence derives from a human donor with Susac syndrome. J is TRBJ2-1 and V is TRBV30; possibly TRBD2 for D (5 bases). Here the CDR3 DNA reads TGTGCCTGGAGTGTACTAATGGGAGCGGACTCCTACAATGAGCAGTTCTTC. Translation: CAWSVLMGADSYNEQFF.